This TCR beta chain was identified in a study of CD8+ T cells in alopecia areata (dated by TCRdb to 2017 to 2018). With respect to the entire study: The treated patients, all with moderate-to-severe alopecia areata, were enrolled in an open-label pilot trial of oral tofacitinib given at 5 to 10 mg twice daily. RNA came from the PAXgene miRNA kit for fixed scalp, the miRNeasy kit for PBMCs, and the RNeasy kit for mouse skin. Tofacitinib-treated patients had biopsies at baseline and at 4 and 24 weeks of treatment, with a later scalp biopsy in several patients. The study used high-throughput TCRbeta sequencing to examine T cell clonal expansion in alopecia areata, in both the C3H/HeJ mouse model and human patients. Scalp tissue and sorted CD4+ and CD8+ peripheral blood T cells from patchy and totalis/universalis alopecia areata patients and from healthy controls were covered by human TCRbeta sequencing. Tofacitinib was given for 6 to 18 months, followed by 6 months of follow-up off drug to assess delayed response and recurrence. Scalp clonality was compared among normal scalp (n=4), patchy alopecia areata scalp (n=8), and alopecia totalis/universalis scalp (n=8). For the treated patients, the SALT score, which quantifies what percentage of scalp surface area is affected, served as the measure of disease severity. TCRbeta CDR3 regions were amplified by immunoSEQ multiplex PCR using 35 Vbeta forward and 13 Jbeta reverse primers. The full study reports these points: Scalp TCR repertoire analysis is complicated because resident alphabeta T cells in normal human skin are also sequenced, whereas mouse skin is dominated by gammadelta T cells. During tofacitinib treatment, many expanded lesional clones stuck around in both scalp and blood, and this persistence may partly explain why relapse happens after treatment is stopped. Scalp clonality and the number of expanded CD8+ clones among the top 100 scalp clones were significantly decreased by tofacitinib. Lesional scalp, especially in alopecia totalis/universalis, showed higher clonality and more expanded CD8+ clones than normal scalp, suggesting antigenic drive. Because the treated cohort was small and had only one nonresponder, larger studies are needed to examine links between baseline CD8+ expansion and response. Shared TCR sequences between patients were less evident than in mice, which may be partly attributable to HLA diversity in the patient population.

Read against the paper, the sample's treatment or condition label means: oral pan-JAK inhibitor, 5-10 mg twice daily. Lesional scalp punch biopsies and peripheral blood were collected from alopecia areata patients. After PBMCs were isolated by density centrifugation and stained for CD3, CD4 and CD8, a FACSAria was used to sort CD4+ and CD8+ T cells. Libraries were prepared through the immunoSEQ multiplex PCR assay. RNA was extracted from all samples and reverse transcribed into cDNA, which served as template for TCR sequencing. First-strand cDNA was synthesized using SuperScript III with a 2:1 mix of oligo-dT and random hexamers. A synthetic immune receptor repertoire was used to measure amplification bias, and any remaining bias was corrected computationally. The study's own analysis went as follows. Raw reads were preprocessed for error removal, and CDR3 was defined according to IMGT conventions as running from the conserved cysteine to phenylalanine. Clonality was computed as 1 minus the Shannon entropy, with the entropy normalized by log2 of the number of productive unique TCRs. Whether scalp clones were CD4 or CD8 was inferred by matching scalp TCRbeta sequences against CD4 and CD8 repertoires sorted from blood. Here the immuneACCESS table is served through TCRdb, limited to in-frame sequences with V and J called. Missing clones are a known gap in these copies; in checked studies unresolved V genes cover under half, and the rest lacks a known reason. Clone size and V and J calls were adopted from that table, with D and trimming inferred from the DNA. The sample has over 85,000 clones on record, 70% to 85% of them singletons. 17% of the sample belongs to the ten largest clones.

After removal of 4 bases from V and 3 bases from J, the junction retains 2 bases not matched to a gene. The CDR3 sequence holds 15 residues, the cysteine and phenylalanine included. Kept here is only the CDR3 DNA, which spans 45 bases and is read in frame from base 1. Per the germline V gene (reference sequence), LNHNV is the CDR1 and YYDKDF is the CDR2. This clone occurred once. Its antigen is unknown. Per-nucleotide qualities are absent, and no much larger clonotype sits a single base away. The chain links TRBV15 with TRBJ2-1; TRBD1 matches 11 bases in the middle. This sequence was found in a human donor with alopecia areata. The material was CD8+ T cells sorted from blood, obtained at week 44, from a patient treated with tofacitinib. The sequenced DNA: TGTGCCACCAGCACGGACAGGGGGCACTACAATGAGCAGTTCTTC. This encodes CATSTDRGHYNEQFF.